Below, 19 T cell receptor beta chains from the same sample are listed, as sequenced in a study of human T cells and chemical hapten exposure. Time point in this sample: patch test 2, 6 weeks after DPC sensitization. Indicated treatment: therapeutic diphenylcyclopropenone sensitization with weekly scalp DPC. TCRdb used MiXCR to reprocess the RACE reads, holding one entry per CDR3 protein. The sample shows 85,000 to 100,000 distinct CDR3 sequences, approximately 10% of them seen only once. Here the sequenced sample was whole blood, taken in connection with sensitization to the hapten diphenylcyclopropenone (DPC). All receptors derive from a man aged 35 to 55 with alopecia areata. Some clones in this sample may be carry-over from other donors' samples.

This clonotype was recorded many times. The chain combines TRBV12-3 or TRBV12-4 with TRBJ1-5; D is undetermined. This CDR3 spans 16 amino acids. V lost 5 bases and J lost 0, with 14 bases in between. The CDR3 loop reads CASSQADAISNQPQHF. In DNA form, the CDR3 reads TGTGCCAGCAGTCAGGCGGACGCTATTAGCAATCAGCCCCAGCATTTT.

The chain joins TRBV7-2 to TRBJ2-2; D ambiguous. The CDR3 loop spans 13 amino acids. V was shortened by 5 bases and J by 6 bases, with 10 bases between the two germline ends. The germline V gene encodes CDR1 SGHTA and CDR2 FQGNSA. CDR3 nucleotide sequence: TGTGCCAGCAGCCAACACCAGGCCGGGGAGCTGTTTTTT. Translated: CASSQHQAGELFF. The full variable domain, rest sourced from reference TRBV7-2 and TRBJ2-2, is GAGVSQSPSNKVTEKGKDVELRCDPISGHTALYWYRQSLGQGLEFLIYFQGNSAPDKSGLPSDRFSAERTGGSVSTLTIQRTQQEDSAVYLCASSQHQAGELFFGEGSRLTVL.

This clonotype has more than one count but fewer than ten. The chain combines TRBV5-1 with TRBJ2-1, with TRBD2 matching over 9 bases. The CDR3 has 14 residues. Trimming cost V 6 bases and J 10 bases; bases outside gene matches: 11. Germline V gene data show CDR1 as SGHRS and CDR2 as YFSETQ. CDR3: CASTMEAGGREQFF. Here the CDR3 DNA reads TGCGCCAGCACTATGGAAGCGGGAGGACGGGAGCAGTTCTTC. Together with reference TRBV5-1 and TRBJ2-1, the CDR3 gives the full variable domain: KAGVTQTPRYLIKTRGQQVTLSCSPISGHRSVSWYQQTPGQGLQFLFEYFSETQRNKGNFPGRFSGRQFSNSRSEMNVSTLELGDSALYLCASTMEAGGREQFFGPGTRLTVL.

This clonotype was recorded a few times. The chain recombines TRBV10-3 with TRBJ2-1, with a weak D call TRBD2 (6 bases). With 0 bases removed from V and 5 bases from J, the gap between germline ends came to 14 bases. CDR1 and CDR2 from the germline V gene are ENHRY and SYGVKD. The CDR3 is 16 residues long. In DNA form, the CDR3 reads TGTGCCATCAGTGAGTCGAACCTAGCGACTAACAATGAGCAGTTCTTC. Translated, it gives CAISESNLATNNEQFF.

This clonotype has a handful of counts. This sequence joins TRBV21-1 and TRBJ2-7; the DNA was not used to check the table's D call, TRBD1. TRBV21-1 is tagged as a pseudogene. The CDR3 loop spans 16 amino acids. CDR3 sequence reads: CASSKAQSGNMYEQYV. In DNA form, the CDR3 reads TGTGCCAGCAGCAAAGCGCAGTCAGGGAATATGTACGAGCAGTACGTC.

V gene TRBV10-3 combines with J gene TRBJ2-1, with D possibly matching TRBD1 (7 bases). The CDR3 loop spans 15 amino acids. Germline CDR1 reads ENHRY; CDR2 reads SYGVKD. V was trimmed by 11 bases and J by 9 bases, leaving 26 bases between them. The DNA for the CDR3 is TGTGCCGCCACCCGCCGGGACAGCCCCGGGAGTGAGCAGTTCTTC. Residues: CAATRRDSPGSEQFF.

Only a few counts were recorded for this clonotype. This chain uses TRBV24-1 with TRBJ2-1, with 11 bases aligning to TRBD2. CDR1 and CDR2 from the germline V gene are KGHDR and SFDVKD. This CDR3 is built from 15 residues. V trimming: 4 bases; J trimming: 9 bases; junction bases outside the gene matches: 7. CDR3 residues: CATSDSIAGGREQFF. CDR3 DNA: TGTGCCACCAGTGACTCTATAGCGGGAGGGCGTGAGCAGTTCTTC.

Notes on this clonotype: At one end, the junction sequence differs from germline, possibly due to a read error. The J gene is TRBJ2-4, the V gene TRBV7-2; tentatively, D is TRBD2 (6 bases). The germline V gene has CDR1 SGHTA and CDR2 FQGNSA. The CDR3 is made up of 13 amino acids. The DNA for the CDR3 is TGTGCCAGCAGCTCGGATTTTGGCGGGGTAGCAAACTTC. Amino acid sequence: CASSSDFGGVANF.

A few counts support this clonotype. The CDR3 loop is CSLNREVWNSPLHF. DNA of the CDR3: TGCAGTCTTAACCGAGAGGTGTGGAATTCACCCCTCCACTTT. The rearrangement uses TRBV20-1 and TRBJ1-6; unclear D gene. This CDR3 has 14 residues. Germline V gene sequence: CDR1 DFQATT, CDR2 SNEGSKA (reference sequence). V lost 8 bases to trimming and J lost 7 bases, with 18 bases between them.

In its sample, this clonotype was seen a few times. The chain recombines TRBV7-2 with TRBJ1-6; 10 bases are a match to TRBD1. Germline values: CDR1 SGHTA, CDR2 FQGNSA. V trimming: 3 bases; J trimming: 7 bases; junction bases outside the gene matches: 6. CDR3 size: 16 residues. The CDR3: CASSLRLGQGNSPLHF. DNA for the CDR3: TGTGCCAGCAGCTTGAGACTGGGACAGGGGAATTCACCCCTCCACTTT.

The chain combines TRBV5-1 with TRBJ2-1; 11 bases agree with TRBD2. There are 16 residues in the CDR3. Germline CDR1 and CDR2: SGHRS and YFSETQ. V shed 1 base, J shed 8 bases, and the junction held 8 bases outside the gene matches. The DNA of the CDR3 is TGCGCCAGCAGCTTGTGGCTAGCGGGAGGTTCGGATGAGCAGTTCTTC. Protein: CASSLWLAGGSDEQFF. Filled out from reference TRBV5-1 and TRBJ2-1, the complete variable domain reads KAGVTQTPRYLIKTRGQQVTLSCSPISGHRSVSWYQQTPGQGLQFLFEYFSETQRNKGNFPGRFSGRQFSNSRSEMNVSTLELGDSALYLCASSLWLAGGSDEQFFGPGTRLTVL.

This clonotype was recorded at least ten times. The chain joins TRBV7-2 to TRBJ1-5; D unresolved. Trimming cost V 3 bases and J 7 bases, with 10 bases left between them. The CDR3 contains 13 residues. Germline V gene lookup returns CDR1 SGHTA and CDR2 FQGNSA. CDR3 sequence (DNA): TGTGCCAGCAGCTTCTTTTTCGACCAGCCCCAGCATTTT. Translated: CASSFFFDQPQHF.

Written as DNA, the CDR3 is TGTGCCAGCCGTCTGGGGGGCAATGAGCAGTTCTTC. This gives the protein CASRLGGNEQFF. The rearrangement joins TRBV6-2 or TRBV6-3 to TRBJ2-1; maybe TRBD2 (6 bases). Germline loops: CDR1 MNHEY, CDR2 SVGEGT. Between the trimmed V and J ends, which lost 8 bases and 6 bases, there was a span of 11 bases. The CDR3 spans 12 residues.

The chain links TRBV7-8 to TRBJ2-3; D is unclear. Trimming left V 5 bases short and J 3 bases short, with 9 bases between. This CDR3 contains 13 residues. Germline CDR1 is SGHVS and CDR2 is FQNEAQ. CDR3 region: CASSLFGTDTQYF. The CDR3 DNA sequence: TGTGCCAGCAGCCTTTTCGGAACAGATACGCAGTATTTT.

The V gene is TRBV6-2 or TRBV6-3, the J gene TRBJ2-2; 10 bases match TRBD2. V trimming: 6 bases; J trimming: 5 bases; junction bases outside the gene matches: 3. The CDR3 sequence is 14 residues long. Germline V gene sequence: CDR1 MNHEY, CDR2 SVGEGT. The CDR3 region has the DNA TGTGCCAGCAGAACTAGCGGGGCAACCGGGGAGCTGTTTTTT. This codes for CASRTSGATGELFF.

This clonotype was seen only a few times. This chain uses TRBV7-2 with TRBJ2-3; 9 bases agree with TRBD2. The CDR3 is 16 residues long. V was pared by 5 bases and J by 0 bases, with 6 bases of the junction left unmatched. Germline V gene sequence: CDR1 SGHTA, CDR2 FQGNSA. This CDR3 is CASSPTTSGSTDTQYF. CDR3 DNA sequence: TGTGCCAGCAGCCCGACGACTAGCGGAAGCACAGATACGCAGTATTTT.

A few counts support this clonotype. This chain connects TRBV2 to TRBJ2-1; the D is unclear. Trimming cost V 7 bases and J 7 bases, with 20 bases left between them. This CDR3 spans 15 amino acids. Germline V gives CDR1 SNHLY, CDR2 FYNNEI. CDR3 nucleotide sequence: TGTGCCAGCAACGAGGTCGGCGTAGCCGGGAATGAGCAGTTCTTC. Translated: CASNEVGVAGNEQFF.

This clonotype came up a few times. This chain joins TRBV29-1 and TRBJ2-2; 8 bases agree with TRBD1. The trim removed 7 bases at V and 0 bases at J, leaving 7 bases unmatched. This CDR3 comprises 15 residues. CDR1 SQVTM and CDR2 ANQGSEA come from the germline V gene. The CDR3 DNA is TGCAGCGCACGACAGGGGACGGCGAACACCGGGGAGCTGTTTTTT. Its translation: CSARQGTANTGELFF.

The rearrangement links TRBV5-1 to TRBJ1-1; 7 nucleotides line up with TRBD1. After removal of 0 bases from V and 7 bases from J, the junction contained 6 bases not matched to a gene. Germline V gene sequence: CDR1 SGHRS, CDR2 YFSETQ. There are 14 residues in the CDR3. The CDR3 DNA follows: TGCGCCAGCAGCTTGGCCCGAGGGGGCGATGAAGCTTTCTTT. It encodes CASSLARGGDEAFF.